A single sample gave rise to the 3 T cell receptor beta chains below, sequenced in a study of T cell responses to AZD1222 COVID-19 vaccine. TCRdb keeps only in-frame clones here, not all; method: immunoSEQ multiplex PCR. Of roughly 100,000 clones listed, roughly 89% are singletons. The source material was peripheral blood, sampled 28 days after the second AZD1222 dose. Receptors were obtained from an adult who received the AZD1222 COVID-19 vaccine.

The chain joins TRBV28 to TRBJ2-1, with 15 bases aligning to TRBD2. CDR1 is MDHEN and CDR2 is SYDVKM in the germline V gene. V shed 6 bases and J 9 bases; nucleotides not matched to a gene: 9. The CDR3 covers 16 residues. The CDR3 loop is CASRRPGLAGGIEQFF. CDR3 DNA sequence: TGTGCCAGCAGGAGGCCGGGACTAGCGGGAGGAATTGAGCAGTTCTTC.

V is TRBV10-2 and J is TRBJ1-4; D might be TRBD1 (5 bases). CDR1 WSHSY and CDR2 SAAADI come from the germline V gene. The CDR3 length is 12 residues. Trimming took 6 bases from V and 7 from J, leaving 9 bases between them. The CDR3 is CASRPRGEKLFF. CDR3 in DNA: TGCGCCAGCAGGCCGAGGGGTGAAAAACTGTTTTTT.

V and J are TRBV5-1 and TRBJ2-1, with 9 bases aligning to TRBD1. This CDR3 is 16 amino acids long. Germline V gene lookup returns CDR1 SGHRS and CDR2 YFSETQ. Trimming took 4 bases from V and 0 from J; bases not matched to a gene: 5. For the CDR3, the DNA is TGCGCCAGCAGCCCACCGACAGGGGGCTCCTACAATGAGCAGTTCTTC. Protein product: CASSPPTGGSYNEQFF.